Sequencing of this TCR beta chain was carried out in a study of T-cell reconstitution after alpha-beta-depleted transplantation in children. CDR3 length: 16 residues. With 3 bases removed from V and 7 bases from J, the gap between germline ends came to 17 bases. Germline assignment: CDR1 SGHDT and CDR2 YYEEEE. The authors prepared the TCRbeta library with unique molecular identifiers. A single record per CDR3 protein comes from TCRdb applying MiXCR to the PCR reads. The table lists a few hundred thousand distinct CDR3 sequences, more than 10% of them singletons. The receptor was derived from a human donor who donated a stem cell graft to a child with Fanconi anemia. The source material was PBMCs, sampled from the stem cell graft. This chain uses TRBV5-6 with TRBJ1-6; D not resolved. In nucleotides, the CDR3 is TGTGCCAGCAGCTATGATCGTGGCAGAACAAATTCACCCCTCCACTTT. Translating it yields CASSYDRGRTNSPLHF.